The clone carrying this TCR beta chain was counted a single time. No antigen is known for it. Patients had newly diagnosed, untreated stage II-IVA oral cavity squamous cell carcinoma. Produced via immunoSEQ multiplex PCR; TCRdb's table is partial and in-frame only. The data show about 14,000 clones, with about 69% seen just once and under 3% held by the top ten. This entry is derived from a study of neoadjuvant anti-PD-1 for oral cavity cancer. Regarding the study as a whole: PBMC Gini-index clonality exceeded responders' in non-responders post-nivolumab.

V dropped 5 bases and J dropped 2 bases, with 12 bases sitting between them. The CDR3 runs to 14 residues. Germline V gene data show CDR1 as GTSNPN and CDR2 as SVGIG (reference sequence). This TCR was recovered from a person aged 35-79 years with oral cavity squamous cell carcinoma. The specimen was PBMCs, collected before nivolumab (anti-PD-1) treatment. This chain links TRBV30 with TRBJ1-4, with a tentative D call TRBD1 (5 bases). The CDR3 region is CAWAGWGTNEKLFF. In DNA form, the CDR3 reads TGTGCCTGGGCCGGGTGGGGCACTAATGAAAAACTGTTTTTT.